Described below is a single T cell receptor (beta chain) sequence and its context. V shed 1 base and J 3 bases; nucleotides not matched to a gene: 6. Looked up from germline, CDR1 is SGHDN and CDR2 is FVKESK. The CDR3 loop spans 15 amino acids. The data were taken from a study of blood T cell repertoires in COVID-19. Turning to the study itself: Sample material is recorded as cDNA or gDNA derived from T cells, B-cell-depleted T cells, or PBMCs.

Methods used by the authors: Reference gene primer amplification gave nucleated cell count estimates. Clones were sequenced by immunoSEQ multiplex PCR, and TCRdb holds only the in-frame ones, with some missing. V, J and clone size derive from that table, while D and trimming were established from the DNA sequence. This sample has 160,000 or so clones; around 92% occur once, and the top ten carry 2.5% to 3%. The sequenced material came from peripheral blood. The chain is built from TRBV14 and TRBJ2-7, with 7 positions matching TRBD2. The clonotype was recovered from a man in his sixties with acute or convalescent COVID-19. This chain's CDR3 is CASSQGVGTIYEQYF. CDR3 DNA sequence: TGTGCCAGCAGCCAAGGGGTAGGGACTATCTACGAGCAGTACTTC.